The 12 T cell receptor beta chains below come from one sample, sequenced in a study of human CD8 memory T cell subsets (dated by TCRdb to 2020 to 2022). A Human TCR Profiling Kit was used to prepare UMI-labeled 5' RACE TCRbeta libraries. TCRdb reprocessed the reads, reporting each CDR3 protein sequence once and no DNA. The sample's table covers around 4,900 distinct CDR3 sequences. Of the sample, 35% to 40% is held by the ten largest clones. The sample taken for sequencing was CD8+ T cells from PBMCs. All receptors come from a human donor in good health.

V usage is TRBV7-9 and J usage is TRBJ2-2; the TCRdb D gene call, TRBD1, has no DNA to confirm it. Germline V CDR1 and CDR2: SEHNR, FQNEAQ (reference sequence). The CDR3 length is 15 residues. CDR3 amino acids: CASSSLDTYTGELFF.

The chain uses TRBV15 and TRBJ2-2; the D call from TCRdb, TRBD2, cannot be confirmed without DNA. Germline CDR1 reads LNHNV; CDR2 reads YYDKDF (reference sequence). The CDR3 runs to 16 residues. The CDR3 sequence: CATILSGRVNTGELFF.

The chain employs TRBV9 and TRBJ2-1; TCRdb indicates TRBD1, and absent DNA this call remains unverified. The CDR3 has 13 residues. Germline-derived CDR1 and CDR2 are SGDLS and YYNGEE. CDR3 amino acids: CASSVEGGYEQFF.

The V call is TRBV13, the J call TRBJ2-7. The V gene's germline CDR1 is PRHDT and CDR2 FYEKMQ (reference sequence). The CDR3 is 14 amino acids. CDR3 loop: CASSTARFAYEQYF.

The CDR3 spells CATSIYRGEQYF. The chain has TRBV15 and TRBJ2-7; TCRdb calls TRBD1, which cannot be checked without DNA. Germline values: CDR1 LNHNV, CDR2 YYDKDF (reference sequence). This CDR3 is built from 12 residues.

V and J are TRBV15 and TRBJ2-1; TCRdb names TRBD2, which stays unverified in the absence of DNA. CDR1 is LNHNV, CDR2 YYDKDF, per germline (reference sequence). CDR3 length: 15 residues. The CDR3: CATSRTSGRGNEQFF.

The rearrangement links TRBV27 to TRBJ2-1; the D call of TRBD2 rests on TCRdb alone, since no DNA is present to check it. This CDR3 comprises 14 residues. From germline, CDR1 is MNHEY and CDR2 SMNVEV (reference sequence). The CDR3: CASKRAGGHNEQFF.

The chain combines TRBV7-3 with TRBJ2-5; TCRdb indicates TRBD2, and absent DNA this call remains unverified. Germline V gene data show CDR1 as SGHTA and CDR2 as FQGTGA. The CDR3 has 15 residues. The CDR3 here is CASSLIGTSGETQYF.

J is TRBJ2-4 and V is TRBV10-2; TCRdb lists TRBD1, though no DNA is available to test this call. Germline assignment: CDR1 WSHSY and CDR2 SAAADI. The CDR3 runs to 12 residues. This CDR3 reads CASRSGGNIQYF.

The rearrangement joins TRBV20-1 to TRBJ2-5. The CDR3 sequence is 12 residues long. Germline V lookup: CDR1 DFQATT, CDR2 SNEGSKA (reference sequence). CDR3 sequence reads: CSASEGLETQYF.

This sequence joins TRBV19 and TRBJ2-3. Germline-derived CDR1 and CDR2 are LNHDA and SQIVND (reference sequence). There are 15 residues in the CDR3. This chain's CDR3 is CASSMRTAVTDTQYF.

The chain's CDR3 is CASSSWTGLDETQYF. The chain is built from TRBV7-9 and TRBJ2-5; TCRdb returns TRBD1, unconfirmable since there is no DNA. The germline CDR1 and CDR2 sequences are SEHNR and FQNEAQ (reference sequence). The length of the CDR3 is 15 residues.